This TCR beta chain was recovered during a study of CD8 T cells in Susac syndrome (dated by TCRdb to the late 2010s). Describing the broader study: The study used repertoire sequencing to test whether antigen drove CD8+ T cell activation and differentiation in Susac syndrome.

RNA was extracted using the RNeasy kit, and roughly 0.5 to 1 microgram was reverse transcribed with random hexamers. The immunoSEQ multiplex PCR assay, covering 54 Vbeta and 13 Jbeta segments, was used to amplify TCR beta CDR3 regions. PCR amplification bias was corrected by using a synthetic template baseline for primer optimization and computational correction. The study's own analysis went as follows. Reads were assigned to V, D and J genes according to IMGT and analyzed in immunoSEQ Analyzer, with only productive sequences retained. To calculate clonality, Shannon entropy was normalized by log2 of the number of productive unique sequences and then subtracted from one. For each patient and control, public and private clones were evaluated among the 100 most prevalent clones. Clones were defined as Susac-specific when absent from the healthy and MS cohorts, from about 970 published viral clones and from other ImmuneACCESS disease sequences. Using fastp trimming at Q25 and MiXCR clonotype assembly, TCRdb reanalyzed the public sequencing data and kept in-frame beta chains. Records with the same CDR3 protein are collapsed into one entry carrying the most frequent genes and DNA. TCRdb assigned the V and J calls; the authors' analysis was not used. This sample comprises fewer than 350,000 distinct CDR3 sequences, 92% of them detected only once. The biggest ten clones account for over 0.05% of the sample.

Looking up the germline V gene (reference sequence) yields CDR1 DFQATT and CDR2 SNEGSKA. V ends up 5 bases short and J 5 bases short, with an unmatched junction base count of 6. From the cysteine up to the phenylalanine, the CDR3 has a length of 14 residues. Left in the record is the CDR3 DNA by itself, 42 bases read in frame from the first base. High-throughput TCR beta sequencing profiled peripheral blood CD8+ and CD4+ T cells from healthy donors, Susac syndrome patients and multiple sclerosis patients. Treatment-naive patients with stable or active relapsing-remitting disease fulfilling revised McDonald criteria were used as multiple sclerosis controls. Bulk CD8+ and CD4+ T cells were purified magnetically by negative isolation, whereas CD8+ TEMRA cells were enriched by FACS. Blood was collected in EDTA tubes and processed within 24 hours, with PBMCs isolated through density gradient centrifugation. PBMCs intended for TCR sequencing were cryopreserved in liquid nitrogen and thawed later in a water bath at 37 degrees C. The sorted or isolated CD4+, CD8+ and CD8+ TEMRA cells reached a purity of at least 90%.

With regard to this clonotype: No antigen is known for it. Within one base of it there is no much larger clone, and no base qualities were kept.

The paper as a whole reports these results and caveats: The number of individuals in the TCR sequencing and HLA analysis was acknowledged as relatively small.

The specimen sequenced was CD4+ T cells from PBMCs. The sequence came from a human donor with multiple sclerosis. The V and J genes are TRBV20-1 and TRBJ2-4, with 10 bases in between that match TRBD2. The DNA sequence is as follows: TGCAGTGCTCAAAAGCGGGGGGGCCAAAACATTCAGTACTTC. It codes for CSAQKRGGQNIQYF.